This T cell receptor (beta chain) was documented in a study of cytomegalovirus exposure and HLA in healthy donors. The germline CDR1 and CDR2 sequences are SEHNR and FQNEAQ (reference sequence). The CDR3 has 18 amino acids. V was pared by 7 bases and J by 5 bases, with 20 bases of the junction left unmatched. As to this clone: Its antigen remains unknown.

General study findings and limits: The investigators catalogued 164 TCR beta chains as cytomegalovirus-associated.

It was with 60 Vbeta and 13 Jbeta primers that the PCR ran. Some clones are missing from TCRdb's copy, which holds only in-frame ones; the method was immunoSEQ multiplex PCR. The sample has around 85,000 clones, around three quarters seen once. The chain is built from TRBV7-9 and TRBJ2-7, with 10 positions matching TRBD1. Source material: PBMCs. This TCR was sampled from a young man in good health and CMV-seronegative. CDR3 residues: CASTPRVLPRDRGHEQYF. The DNA of the CDR3 is TGTGCCAGCACCCCTAGGGTCCTGCCCCGGGACAGGGGCCACGAGCAGTACTTC. The complete variable domain, with remaining parts taken from reference TRBV7-9 and TRBJ2-7, reads DTGVSQNPRHKITKRGQNVTFRCDPISEHNRLYWYRQTLGQGPEFLTYFQNEAQLEKSRLLSDRFSAERPKGSFSTLEIQRTEQGDSAMYLCASTPRVLPRDRGHEQYFGPGTRLTVT.